Below, one TCR beta chain is given with its context. As yet, its antigen is unknown. The sample comes from a study of cytomegalovirus exposure and HLA in healthy donors. Whole-study results and caveats: CMV antigen specificity was confirmed in vitro for three CMV-associated chains. CMV serostatus alone was available as immune exposure information. Analysis was carried out at a later point, and it linked a missense DCLRE1C variant to TCR beta V- and J-gene trimming.

PCR involved 60 Vbeta and 13 Jbeta primers. Clones were sequenced by immunoSEQ multiplex PCR, and TCRdb holds only the in-frame ones, with some missing. This table holds roughly 150,000 clones, about 79% found once. This sequence originates from a male donor in good health and CMV-seronegative. Sequences were obtained from PBMCs.

CDR3 in amino acids: CASSPGLAGRDTQYF. The CDR3 region has the DNA TGTGCCAGCAGCCCGGGACTAGCGGGCCGTGATACGCAGTATTTT. The chain has TRBV25-1 and TRBJ2-3; 12 bases are a match to TRBD2. This CDR3 region has 15 residues. Germline loops: CDR1 MGHDK, CDR2 SYGVNS. J was trimmed by 6 bases and V by 6 bases; bases with no gene match: 7. The variable domain in full, completed from reference TRBV25-1 and TRBJ2-3, reads EADIYQTPRYLVIGTGKKITLECSQTMGHDKMYWYQQDPGMELHLIHYSYGVNSTEKGDLSSESTVSRIRTEHFPLTLESARPSHTSQYLCASSPGLAGRDTQYFGPGTRLTVL.